This T cell receptor (beta chain) was identified during a study of cytomegalovirus exposure and HLA in healthy donors. Study-level information: Findings of an earlier analysis included around 120 million unique TCR beta sequences from roughly 190 million T cells. Study observations and caveats: The study carried out a later analysis of TCR beta sequences. It associated around 17,000 of them with specific HLA alleles at a false discovery rate of 0.05.

The germline V gene encodes CDR1 ENHRY and CDR2 SYGVKD. V shed 0 bases and J shed 6 bases, with 9 bases lying between them. The CDR3 runs to 15 residues. A remark on this clone: Its antigen is undetermined.

PCR primers comprised 60 Vbeta and 13 Jbeta primers. Method: immunoSEQ multiplex PCR; TCRdb's copy keeps in-frame clones and lacks some. Of some 150,000 clones in the sample, roughly three quarters are singletons; the top ten hold about 1.4%. The chain employs TRBV10-3 and TRBJ1-6; TRBD1 might be the D (6 bases). The TCR was taken from a woman between 40 and 50 years old in good health and CMV-seronegative. The sequencing input was PBMCs. CDR3: CAISESQGGNSPLHF. CDR3 nucleotide sequence: TGTGCCATCAGTGAGTCGCAAGGGGGTAATTCACCCCTCCACTTT.